This T cell receptor beta chain came from a study of technical replicates of blood from a handful of donors. Measured with immunoSEQ multiplex PCR; TCRdb has only the in-frame clones, and not every one. The profile shows 76,000 or so clones, 91% of them singletons. The CDR3 extends over 15 amino acids. With V trimmed by 4 bases and J by 2 bases, 4 bases remained unmatched. In germline, CDR1 is SGHDT, CDR2 YYEEEE. This receptor was identified in a human donor in good health. This chain uses TRBV5-6 with TRBJ1-5, with 9 bases that match TRBD1. Sample: T cells isolated from PBMCs. The CDR3 DNA reads TGTGCCAGCAGCCTCGGGACAGGGCGCAATCAGCCCCAGCATTTT. Its translation: CASSLGTGRNQPQHF.